The clone carrying this TCR beta chain was counted ten times or more. Antigen: not known. This specimen belongs to a study of blood T cells in healthy people across ages. The amount of total RNA extracted per sample was at least 5 micrograms. The germline V and J ends were trimmed by 1 base and 7 bases, with 17 bases remaining between them. CDR3 size: 15 residues. The germline CDR1 and CDR2 sequences are SGHTA and FQGNSA. Notes on the study in general: Significant beta diversity loss was already apparent by age about 39, declining roughly linearly. The authors considered diversity estimates from one million T cells to be underestimates.

Primed by a sample-barcoded 5' primer and a J-beta primer mix, a second PCR proceeded for 7 to 11 cycles. TCRdb re-derived calls from the 5' RACE reads in MiXCR, one entry per CDR3 protein. The table has roughly 680,000 distinct CDR3 sequences, 45% to 60% seen once; the top ten hold less than 15%. The receptor was derived from a woman older than 75 in good health. The sample comprised blood. The chain recombines TRBV7-2 with TRBJ2-7, with a tentative D call TRBD2 (5 bases). The DNA for the CDR3 is TGTGCCAGCAGCTTAGTATGGAGCCTAGCCGGGGAGCAGTACTTC. This translates into CASSLVWSLAGEQYF.